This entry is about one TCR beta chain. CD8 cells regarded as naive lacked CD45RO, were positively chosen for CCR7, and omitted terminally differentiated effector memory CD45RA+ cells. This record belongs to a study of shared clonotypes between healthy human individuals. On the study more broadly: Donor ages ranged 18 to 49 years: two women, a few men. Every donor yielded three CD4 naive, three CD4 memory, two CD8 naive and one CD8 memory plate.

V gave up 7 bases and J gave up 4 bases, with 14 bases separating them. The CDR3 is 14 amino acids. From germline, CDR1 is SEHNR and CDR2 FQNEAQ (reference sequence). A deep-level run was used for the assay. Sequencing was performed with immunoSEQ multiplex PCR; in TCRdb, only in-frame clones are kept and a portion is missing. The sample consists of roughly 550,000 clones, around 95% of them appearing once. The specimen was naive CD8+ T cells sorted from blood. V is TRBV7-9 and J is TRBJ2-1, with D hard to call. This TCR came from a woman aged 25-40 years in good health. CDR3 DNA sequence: TGTGCCAGCACCCTGGACGGAAGATACAATGAGCAGTTCTTC. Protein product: CASTLDGRYNEQFF.